This TCR beta chain was sequenced in a study of Graves' ophthalmopathy and Graves' hyperthyroidism. The germline CDR1 and CDR2 sequences are SGHVS and FQNEAQ. This CDR3 has 11 amino acids. Deletions cut 5 bases from V and 7 bases from J, with 8 bases between. Overall study results and limits: An 81.08% specificity and 85% to 90% sensitivity were achieved by a 13-signature model that separated ophthalmopathy from stable hyperthyroidism. Detection in blood was also observed for most expanded thyroid clonotypes above 0.001 frequency.

RNA transcripts provided the template for amplifying TCR beta CDR3 regions. RT-PCR in the first round used HTBI primers; a second-round multiplex PCR followed. TCRdb reprocessed the multiplex PCR reads with MiXCR, giving one entry per CDR3 protein. The sample has 240,000 or so distinct CDR3 sequences; 45% are singletons. Moderate-to-severe activity, with CAS ≥3, NOSPECS ≥4 and duration under 3 months, characterized the donors with ophthalmopathy. The diagnosis combined clinical symptoms, thyroxine, TRAb, thyroid ultrasound and orbital computed tomography scans. This clonotype was seen repeatedly, ten times or more. Its antigen is still unknown.

The rearrangement uses TRBV7-8 and TRBJ1-1; D is ambiguous. The clonotype originates from an adult man with Graves' ophthalmopathy. The material sequenced was peripheral blood. The CDR3 DNA is TGTGCCAGCAGCACGACAATTGAAGCTTTCTTT. Translating it yields CASSTTIEAFF.